The 17 T cell receptor beta chains in this list originate from one sample, sequenced in a study of T cells in Graves' hyperthyroidism and ophthalmopathy. The investigators amplified TCR beta CDR3 regions from RNA transcripts. Using the HTBI primer set, a first-round RT-PCR was run on the TCR CDR3. Each CDR3 protein is one row after TCRdb ran MiXCR on the multiplex PCR reads. The table has a few hundred thousand distinct CDR3 sequences, around 46% seen once. The sample comprised peripheral blood or thyroid tissue (not recorded which). Receptors were obtained from a woman aged 18-29 years with Graves' hyperthyroidism.

For this clonotype: Since a much larger clone is just one base distant, this may be a read error. The V and J genes are TRBV7-2 and TRBJ2-7; weak D call: TRBD1 (6 bases). CDR3 length: 14 amino acids. V was pared by 8 bases and J by 3 bases, with 17 bases between. Germline-derived CDR1 and CDR2 are SGHTA and FQGNSA. The CDR3 sequence is CASGHFQGNYEQYF. The CDR3 DNA sequence: TGTGCCAGCGGCCATTTCCAGGGGAACTACGAGCAGTACTTC.

This clonotype was seen a handful of times. CDR3 bases: TGTGCCAGCAGTTGGGGTGGTGGGGATTCCGGGGAGCTGTTTTTT. Residues: CASSWGGGDSGELFF. V and J are TRBV27 and TRBJ2-2; D unclear. Germline V lookup: CDR1 MNHEY, CDR2 SMNVEV (reference sequence). This CDR3 has 15 amino acids. Trimming took 4 bases from V and 6 from J, leaving 15 bases between them.

This clonotype was seen at least ten times. Since a much larger clone is just one base distant, this may be a read error. This chain joins TRBV14 and TRBJ1-1; tentative D call: TRBD1 (6 bases). The CDR3 spans 12 residues. Germline V gene sequence: CDR1 SGHDN, CDR2 FVKESK. Trimming removed 4 bases from V and 4 bases from J, with 7 bases in between. The CDR3 nucleotides are TGTGCCAGCAGCCGACAGGTCACTGAAGCTTTCTTT. Its translation: CASSRQVTEAFF.

This clonotype was seen at least ten times. The V call is TRBV29-1, the J call TRBJ2-6, with a tentative D call TRBD1 (5 bases). The CDR3 extends over 15 amino acids. Deletions cut 7 bases from V and 4 bases from J, with 17 bases between. Germline CDR1 SQVTM, CDR2 ANQGSEA. CDR3 coding DNA: TGCAGCGGGGGCGAGAGGCACGCCGGGGCCAACGTCCTGACTTTC. It is translated as CSGGERHAGANVLTF.

This clonotype showed up many times. The chain is built from TRBV29-1 and TRBJ2-5; 11 bases fit TRBD1. The CDR3 totals 14 residues. V dropped 6 bases and J dropped 5; count of bases not matched to a gene: 8. Looked up from germline, CDR1 is SQVTM and CDR2 is ANQGSEA. The CDR3 DNA follows: TGCAGCGTCAAAGGGGGACAGGGGGGTGAGACCCAGTACTTC. Encoded protein: CSVKGGQGGETQYF.

This clonotype was detected ten times or more. The chain recombines TRBV7-6 with TRBJ1-5; a possible D gene is TRBD1 (5 bases). Germline assignment: CDR1 SGHVS and CDR2 FNYEAQ. CDR3 length: 15 amino acids. The V end was cut by 4 bases, the J end by 2 bases, with 12 bases between. The CDR3 bases are TGTGCCAGCAGCTCGGACCGAGGGGGCAATCAGCCCCAGCATTTT. Protein: CASSSDRGGNQPQHF.

The sample holds a few counts of this clonotype. The chain links TRBV10-3 to TRBJ2-1, with TRBD1 matching over 8 bases. The CDR3 loop spans 13 amino acids. Germline CDR1 is ENHRY and CDR2 is SYGVKD. The V and J ends lost 10 bases and 5 bases, in that order; junction bases with no gene match: 7. The CDR3 sequence is CANGQGRDNEQFF. The DNA of the CDR3 is TGTGCCAACGGACAGGGTAGGGACAATGAGCAGTTCTTC.

The chain links TRBV3-1 to TRBJ2-7; 7 bases line up with TRBD1. This CDR3 comprises 13 residues. V trimming: 2 bases; J trimming: 5 bases; junction bases outside the gene matches: 3. Germline lookup yields CDR1 LGHDT and CDR2 YNNKEL (reference sequence). The CDR3: CASSQKGADEQYF. CDR3 in DNA: TGTGCCAGCAGCCAAAAGGGGGCCGACGAGCAGTACTTC.

This clonotype was counted at least ten times. V usage is TRBV29-1 and J usage is TRBJ2-7; 12 bases align to TRBD2. The J segment lost 2 bases and the V segment lost 6 bases, leaving 11 bases of the junction unmatched. Looked up from germline, CDR1 is SQVTM and CDR2 is ANQGSEA. The CDR3 has 16 amino acids. The CDR3 spells CSVGRLTSGSAYEQYF. The CDR3 nucleotides read TGCAGCGTGGGTAGGCTGACTAGCGGGAGTGCCTACGAGCAGTACTTC.

This clonotype was counted many times. The chain links TRBV29-1 to TRBJ1-6; D gene uncertain. Germline lookup yields CDR1 SQVTM and CDR2 ANQGSEA. V dropped 4 bases and J dropped 8 bases, with 12 bases sitting between them. The CDR3 has 13 residues. As DNA, the CDR3 is TGCAGCGTTGGGGCGACGCGGCATTCACCCCTCCACTTT. It specifies CSVGATRHSPLHF.

CDR3 DNA: TGCAGTGCTAGCTCTGCGACTGGATTCAATGAGCAGTACTTC. This codes for CSASSATGFNEQYF. The chain links TRBV20-1 to TRBJ2-7; D uncertain. The CDR3 sequence is 14 residues long. Trimming left V 3 bases short and J 7 bases short, with 19 bases between. Germline CDR1 DFQATT, CDR2 SNEGSKA (reference sequence).

This clonotype was observed many times. The CDR3 DNA reads TGTGCCAGCAGCTTAGCCTTTGGGGTACGAACTGAAGCTTTCTTT. Residues: CASSLAFGVRTEAFF. The gene calls are TRBV7-9 and TRBJ1-1, with D unresolved. V lost 0 bases, J lost 5 bases, and 13 bases lay in between. The CDR3 has 15 residues. Germline CDR1 is SEHNR and CDR2 is FQNEAQ (reference sequence).

The sample holds many counts of this clonotype. The V gene is TRBV6-2 or TRBV6-3, the J gene TRBJ2-2; D unresolved. The CDR3 has 13 residues. V lost 2 bases and J lost 7, with 8 bases in between. Germline-derived CDR1 and CDR2 are MNHEY and SVGEGT. CDR3 in amino acids: CASSYLKVGELFF. CDR3 in DNA: TGTGCCAGCAGTTACCTCAAGGTCGGGGAGCTGTTTTTT.

This clonotype was observed at least ten times. The CDR3 sequence is CASSAEGGPTYEQYF. In DNA form, the CDR3 reads TGTGCCAGCAGTGCCGAGGGCGGGCCGACCTACGAGCAGTACTTC. The chain uses TRBV7-6 and TRBJ2-7, with a possible D match to TRBD2 (5 bases). Germline V gene data show CDR1 as SGHVS and CDR2 as FNYEAQ. This CDR3 contains 15 residues. The V end was cut by 6 bases, the J end by 2 bases, with 17 bases between. Combining the CDR3 with reference TRBV7-6 and TRBJ2-7 gives the whole variable domain GAGVSQSPRYKVTKRGQDVALRCDPISGHVSLYWYRQALGQGPEFLTYFNYEAQQDKSGLPNDRFSAERPEGSISTLTIQRTEQRDSAMYRCASSAEGGPTYEQYFGPGTRLTVT.

This clonotype was counted only a few times. The J gene is TRBJ2-2, the V gene TRBV7-9, with D maybe TRBD2 (7 bases). Between the trimmed V and J ends, which lost 3 bases and 10 bases, there was a span of 9 bases. Germline V lookup: CDR1 SEHNR, CDR2 FQNEAQ (reference sequence). The CDR3 totals 12 residues. CDR3 nucleotides: TGTGCCAGCAGCTTGGGGGGGCAGGAGCTGTTTTTT. Translation: CASSLGGQELFF.

Notes on this clonotype: The conserved phenylalanine or tryptophan normally closing the CDR3 is absent here, so this likely arose from a read error. The chain joins TRBV20-1 to TRBJ2-5; possibly TRBD1 or TRBD2 for D (7 bases each). CDR3 length equals 14 residues. The V gene's germline CDR1 is DFQATT and CDR2 SNEGSKA (reference sequence). The V gene lost 6 bases and the J gene lost 4 bases, with 18 bases spanning the gap. The CDR3 loop is CSASDREGPETQYS. The CDR3 nucleotides read TGCAGTGCCTCAGACAGGGAGGGCCCAGAGACCCAGTACTCC.

This clonotype was seen ten or more times. The rearrangement uses TRBV2 and TRBJ2-7, with D perhaps TRBD2 (7 bases). The V end was cut by 8 bases, the J end by 3 bases, with 11 bases between. CDR3 size: 12 residues. Germline lookup yields CDR1 SNHLY and CDR2 FYNNEI. CDR3 amino acids: CASEGEGYEQYF. The DNA for the CDR3 is TGTGCCAGCGAGGGGGAGGGCTACGAGCAGTACTTC.